Presented here are 18 T cell receptor beta chains from one specimen sequenced in a study of cytomegalovirus exposure and HLA in healthy donors. TCRdb keeps only in-frame clones here, not all; method: immunoSEQ multiplex PCR. The sample has around 150,000 clones, around four fifths seen once. The sequenced sample consisted of PBMCs. The source of these receptors is a man aged 30-40 years in good health and CMV-seropositive.

The rearrangement links TRBV10-2 to TRBJ1-2; D gene uncertain. The V gene's germline CDR1 is WSHSY and CDR2 SAAADI. This CDR3 is 14 amino acids long. V was shortened by 8 bases and J by 4 bases, with 17 bases between the two germline ends. The CDR3 DNA reads TGCGCCAGCGGTTCGAGAAATCTTCTCTATGGCTACACCTTC. This encodes CASGSRNLLYGYTF.

This clone has only a few counts. This CDR3 is CASSHLGGYDGYTF. The CDR3 DNA reads TGTGCCAGCAGTCACCTCGGGGGGTACGATGGCTACACCTTC. This chain joins TRBV6-5 and TRBJ1-2, with a weak D call TRBD1 (5 bases). The CDR3 has 14 residues. V was shortened by 5 bases and J by 6 bases, with 16 bases between the two germline ends. Germline CDR1 is MNHEY and CDR2 is SVGAGI.

This chain joins TRBV7-2 and TRBJ2-7; D is possibly TRBD1 (5 bases). Trimming took off 2 bases at V and 5 bases at J, with 13 bases between the two ends. This CDR3 spans 14 amino acids. Looked up from germline, CDR1 is SGHTA and CDR2 is FQGNSA. CDR3 protein: CASSLNQGSHEQYF. CDR3 nucleotide sequence: TGTGCCAGCAGCTTAAACCAGGGATCCCACGAGCAGTACTTC.

Only one count was recorded for this clone. J is TRBJ2-7 and V is TRBV27; possibly TRBD2 for D (7 bases). The V end lost 5 bases, the J end lost 3 bases, and 11 bases lay between the germline ends. This CDR3 contains 13 residues. The germline gives CDR1 MNHEY, CDR2 SMNVEV (reference sequence). CDR3 residues: CASSQGGGYEQYF. The CDR3 DNA is TGTGCCAGCAGTCAAGGGGGGGGCTACGAGCAGTACTTC.

The chain is built from TRBV7-8 and TRBJ1-5, with 8 bases aligning to TRBD1. The V and J ends lost 1 base and 6 bases, in that order; junction bases with no gene match: 5. This CDR3 is built from 15 residues. Germline assignment: CDR1 SGHVS and CDR2 FQNEAQ. The CDR3 loop is CASSLGGTGTQPQHF. CDR3 in DNA: TGTGCCAGCAGCTTAGGTGGGACAGGCACTCAGCCCCAGCATTTT.

The genes are TRBV13 and TRBJ2-5, with 10 bases matching TRBD2. The ends lost 4 bases at V and 5 bases at J; junction bases unmatched: 4. CDR1 PRHDT and CDR2 FYEKMQ come from the germline V gene (reference sequence). The CDR3 spans 14 residues. The CDR3 DNA sequence: TGTGCCAGCAGCTCCAGCGGGGGGGCGGAGACCCAGTACTTC. Translation gives CASSSSGGAETQYF. The whole variable domain, filled in from reference TRBV13 and TRBJ2-5, reads AAGVIQSPRHLIKEKRETATLKCYPIPRHDTVYWYQQGPGQDPQFLISFYEKMQSDKGSIPDRFSAQQFSDYHSELNMSSLELGDSALYFCASSSSGGAETQYFGPGTRLLVL.

The chain is built from TRBV5-1 and TRBJ2-1, with TRBD1 matching 8 bases. In germline, CDR1 is SGHRS, CDR2 YFSETQ. The CDR3 is made up of 15 amino acids. Unmatched junction bases numbered 9, after V lost 4 bases and J lost 6 bases. This CDR3 is CASSLYGQGGNEQFF. DNA for the CDR3: TGCGCCAGCAGCCTATATGGACAGGGAGGCAATGAGCAGTTCTTC. The full variable domain, with the rest looked up from reference TRBV5-1 and TRBJ2-1, is KAGVTQTPRYLIKTRGQQVTLSCSPISGHRSVSWYQQTPGQGLQFLFEYFSETQRNKGNFPGRFSGRQFSNSRSEMNVSTLELGDSALYLCASSLYGQGGNEQFFGPGTRLTVL.

V usage is TRBV19 and J usage is TRBJ2-5; 8 nucleotides align to TRBD2. Looked up from germline, CDR1 is LNHDA and CDR2 is SQIVND (reference sequence). The CDR3 has 11 amino acids. V shed 11 bases and J 4 bases; nucleotides not matched to a gene: 3. The CDR3 here is CAVRGGETQYF. CDR3 DNA: TGTGCCGTTCGGGGGGGAGAGACCCAGTACTTC.

The chain links TRBV2 to TRBJ2-2; 7 bases line up with TRBD1. The V gene's germline CDR1 is SNHLY and CDR2 FYNNEI. The CDR3 is 14 amino acids. The trim removed 6 bases at V and 0 bases at J, leaving 1 base unmatched. For the CDR3, the DNA is TGTGCCAGCAGGGGACAGTCGAACACCGGGGAGCTGTTTTTT. Residues: CASRGQSNTGELFF.

V usage is TRBV10-3 and J usage is TRBJ2-3; 10 bases agree with TRBD2. V lost 5 bases, J lost 2 bases, and 4 bases stayed unmatched. Per the germline V gene, CDR1 is ENHRY and CDR2 is SYGVKD. This CDR3 is 15 amino acids long. DNA for the CDR3: TGTGCCATCAGTTCGGGACTAGCGTCCACAGATACGCAGTATTTT. This encodes CAISSGLASTDTQYF.

This chain uses TRBV27 with TRBJ2-1; D call uncertain. Trimming removed 6 bases at V and 8 bases at J, with 23 bases between. There are 16 residues in the CDR3. Germline CDR1 MNHEY, CDR2 SMNVEV (reference sequence). For the CDR3, the DNA is TGTGCCAGCAGCTATAACCCCGGAATGGGTGAGGATGAGCAGTTCTTC. This encodes CASSYNPGMGEDEQFF.

The V gene is TRBV27, the J gene TRBJ2-7; 9 bases line up with TRBD1. CDR1 is MNHEY, CDR2 SMNVEV, per germline (reference sequence). The CDR3 is 18 amino acids. With V trimmed by 10 bases and J by 3 bases, 22 bases remained unmatched. CDR3 nucleotides: TGTGCCACCGTCCCCCAGAGGGACAGGGCTCTCCCCTGCTACGAGCAGTACTTC. It yields the protein CATVPQRDRALPCYEQYF.

CDR3 protein: CASGHRGTGGNEQYF. The CDR3 bases are TGTGCCAGCGGACACAGGGGGACAGGTGGCAACGAGCAGTACTTC. This chain links TRBV6-5 with TRBJ2-7; 8 bases fit TRBD1. Trimming removed 8 bases from V and 5 bases from J; junction bases left unmatched: 14. In germline, CDR1 is MNHEY, CDR2 SVGAGI. The CDR3 has 15 amino acids.

The chain employs TRBV29-1 and TRBJ2-5, with TRBD1 matching over 9 bases. Per germline, CDR1 SQVTM and CDR2 ANQGSEA. Germline trimming cut 7 bases from V and 0 bases from J; bases unmatched to any gene: 6. The CDR3 runs 14 residues. The CDR3 DNA reads as TGCAGCGCCTTCGGACAGGGGTACCAAGAGACCCAGTACTTC. Protein product: CSAFGQGYQETQYF.

The chain links TRBV4-3 to TRBJ2-7; D ambiguous. The CDR3 extends over 15 amino acids. Deletions cut 4 bases from V and 1 base from J, with 14 bases between. CDR1 LGHNA and CDR2 YSLEER come from the germline V gene. Here the CDR3 reads CASSPEPVGSYEQYF. The CDR3 bases are TGCGCCAGCAGCCCGGAGCCTGTCGGGTCCTACGAGCAGTACTTC.

V gene TRBV5-6 combines with J gene TRBJ2-7; D possibly corresponds to TRBD1 (6 bases). Germline lookup yields CDR1 SGHDT and CDR2 YYEEEE. V lost 4 bases, J lost 2 bases, and 13 bases lay in between. The CDR3 is made up of 14 amino acids. CDR3 sequence reads: CASSPPDSTYEQYF. The DNA for the CDR3 is TGTGCCAGCAGCCCACCGGACAGTACCTACGAGCAGTACTTC.

The chain carries TRBV29-1 and TRBJ1-2, with 7 nucleotides matching TRBD1. The trim removed 7 bases at V and 2 bases at J, leaving 16 bases unmatched. This CDR3 is built from 16 residues. Germline assignment: CDR1 SQVTM and CDR2 ANQGSEA. The DNA for the CDR3 is TGCAGCGCTACCCCACGATCCGGGACAGTAAACTATGGCTACACCTTC. It is translated as CSATPRSGTVNYGYTF.

This clone was counted a few times. V gene TRBV5-4 combines with J gene TRBJ1-2, with D tentatively TRBD1 (6 bases). The CDR3 spans 15 residues. Germline V gives CDR1 SGHNT, CDR2 YYREEE (reference sequence). The V end was cut by 0 bases, the J end by 3 bases, with 12 bases between. In DNA, the CDR3 is TGTGCCAGCAGCTTGGTGTCAGGGACATACTATGGCTACACCTTC. It encodes CASSLVSGTYYGYTF.